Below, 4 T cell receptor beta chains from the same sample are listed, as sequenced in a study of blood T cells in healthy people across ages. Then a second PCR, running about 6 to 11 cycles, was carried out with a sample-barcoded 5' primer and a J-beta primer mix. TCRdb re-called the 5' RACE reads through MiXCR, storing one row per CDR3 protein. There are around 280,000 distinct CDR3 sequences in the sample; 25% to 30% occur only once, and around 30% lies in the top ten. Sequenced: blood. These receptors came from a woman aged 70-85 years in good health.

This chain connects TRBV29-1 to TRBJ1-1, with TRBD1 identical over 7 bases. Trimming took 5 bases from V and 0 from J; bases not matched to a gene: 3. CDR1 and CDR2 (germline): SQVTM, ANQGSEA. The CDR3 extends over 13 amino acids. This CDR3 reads CSVSTGLNTEAFF. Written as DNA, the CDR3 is TGCAGCGTTTCGACAGGGTTGAACACTGAAGCTTTCTTT.

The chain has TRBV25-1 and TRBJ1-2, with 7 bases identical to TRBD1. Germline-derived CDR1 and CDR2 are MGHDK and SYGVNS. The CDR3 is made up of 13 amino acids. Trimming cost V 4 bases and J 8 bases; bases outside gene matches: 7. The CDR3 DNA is TGTGCCAGCAGTGCGGGCTACAGGGGAGGCTACACCTTC. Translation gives CASSAGYRGGYTF.

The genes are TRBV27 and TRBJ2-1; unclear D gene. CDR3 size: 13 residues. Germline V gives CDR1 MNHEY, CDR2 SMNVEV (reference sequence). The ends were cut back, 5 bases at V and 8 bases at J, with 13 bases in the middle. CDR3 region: CASSPYTGYEQFF. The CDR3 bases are TGTGCCAGCAGTCCCTATACTGGCTATGAGCAGTTCTTC.

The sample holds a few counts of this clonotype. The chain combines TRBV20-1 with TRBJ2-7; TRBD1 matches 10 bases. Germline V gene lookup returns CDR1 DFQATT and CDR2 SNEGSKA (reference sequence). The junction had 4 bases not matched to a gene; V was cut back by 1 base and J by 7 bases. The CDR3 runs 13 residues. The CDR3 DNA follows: TGCAGTGCTAGAGGACAGGGGGCGGGGGAGCAGTACTTC. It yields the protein CSARGQGAGEQYF.